This entry is about one T cell receptor (beta chain). Its matching antigen is unknown. This record comes from a study of cytomegalovirus exposure and HLA in healthy donors. Study results and limitations: Most CMV-associated TCR beta chains appeared HLA-restricted in a later analysis.

The study ran its PCR with 60 Vbeta and 13 Jbeta primers. The protocol was immunoSEQ multiplex PCR, while the TCRdb copy is restricted to in-frame clones and leaves out a portion. The table lists about 130,000 clones, 80% of them singletons. V was pared by 0 bases and J by 8 bases, with 10 bases between. The V gene's germline CDR1 is LGHNA and CDR2 YSLEER. The CDR3 consists of 13 residues. The sequenced material came from PBMCs. V gene TRBV4-3 combines with J gene TRBJ1-2; D is ambiguous. The receptor's source is a male donor in good health and CMV-seronegative. The CDR3 is CASSQDLLGGYTF. CDR3 nucleotide sequence: TGCGCCAGCAGCCAAGATCTGTTGGGCGGCTACACCTTC.